A selection of T cell receptor beta chains follows, all from one sample in a study of blood T cell repertoires in COVID-19. Clones were sequenced by immunoSEQ multiplex PCR, and TCRdb holds only the in-frame ones, with some missing. The table includes around 250,000 clones, 86% detected once. Sequencing was performed on PBMCs or T cells enriched from blood (not recorded which). Receptor source: a man younger than 35 who had recovered from COVID-19. Both conserved end residues are part of each CDR3. D genes are given only for firm matches. A row's size may be missing; if present it is once, few, many or a size class.

d_call j_call clone_size v_call cdr3_nt cdr3_aa
- TRBJ2-2 - TRBV19 TGTGCCAGTACCCGGCTGATAGGCGATACGGGGAACACCGGGGAGCTGTTTTTT CASTRLIGDTGNTGELFF
- TRBJ2-1 - TRBV3-1/TRBV3-2 TGTGCCAGCAGCCAAGCCGCGTCAGGCAATGAGCAGTTCTTC CASSQAASGNEQFF
- TRBJ1-5 - TRBV19 TGTGCCAGTAGCATGAGTATAAGCAATCAGCCCCAGCATTTT CASSMSISNQPQHF
- TRBJ1-2 - TRBV24-1 TGTGCCACCAGTGATTTTTTCAGCGGGAACAGGGACTATGGCTACACCTTC CATSDFFSGNRDYGYTF
- TRBJ2-3 - TRBV4-1 TGCGCCAGCAGCCATTCATCGGGGACTGGCACAGATACGCAGTATTTT CASSHSSGTGTDTQYF
TRBD1 TRBJ1-6 - TRBV28 TGTGCCAGCAGTTTATCGACAGGGTATAATTCACCCCTCCACTTT CASSLSTGYNSPLHF
TRBD2 TRBJ2-5 - TRBV13 TGTGCCAGCAGCTTACGGACAGGGACTTCCCCGACTAGCGGGATCGGGCGACAAGAGACCCAGTACTTC CASSLRTGTSPTSGIGRQETQYF
- TRBJ1-4 - TRBV7-8 TGTGCCAGCAGCTTAGGTGTTACCGGGACAAATGATGAAAAACTGTTTTTT CASSLGVTGTNDEKLFF
- TRBJ2-3 - TRBV5-1 TGCGCCAGCAGCTTCTCGGGGAGCGGCACAGATACGCAGTATTTT CASSFSGSGTDTQYF
- TRBJ2-4 - TRBV27 TGTGCCAGCAGTTCGCCGGCCAGGGCCACCAAAAACATTCAGTACTTC CASSSPARATKNIQYF
- TRBJ2-3 few TRBV10-1 TGCGCCAGCAGTCGCTCGGGAGCGGGTACAGATACGCAGTATTTT CASSRSGAGTDTQYF
- TRBJ1-3 - TRBV3-1/TRBV3-2 TGTGCCAGCAGCCAAGATCGTAGGAGGTCGTGGCGAAACACCATATATTTT CASSQDRRRSWRNTIYF
- TRBJ2-1 once TRBV7-2 TGTGCCAGCTTCGACAGGCCCAATGAGCAGTTCTTC CASFDRPNEQFF
- TRBJ1-5 - TRBV6-5 TGTGCCAGCAGTCCCGCCGGGGGGGTCCAGCCCCAGCATTTT CASSPAGGVQPQHF
TRBD2 TRBJ2-7 - TRBV5-6 TGTGCCAGCAGCTTGAGCGGGAGGGCCTACGAGCAGTACTTC CASSLSGRAYEQYF
- TRBJ1-1 - TRBV10-1 TGCGCCAGCAGTGATACAGCTATGAACACTGAAGCTTTCTTT CASSDTAMNTEAFF
- TRBJ1-2 - TRBV7-2 TGTGCCAGCAGCTTAGTAGACGGCACTAATTATGGCTACACCTTC CASSLVDGTNYGYTF
TRBD2 TRBJ2-1 - TRBV27 TGTGCCAGCAGCATAGGGCGGGGGAACAATGAGCAGTTCTTC CASSIGRGNNEQFF
- TRBJ2-3 few TRBV5-6 TGTGCCAGCAGCCCACCGACAGCTAGCACAGATACGCAGTATTTT CASSPPTASTDTQYF
- TRBJ1-2 - TRBV10-3 TGTGCCATCAGTGGCGGGCCAGGGGATTCCTATGGCTACACCTTC CAISGGPGDSYGYTF
TRBD2 TRBJ2-3 - TRBV19 TGTGCCAGTAGTATAGATCGACTAGCGGGTTCAGATACGCAGTATTTT CASSIDRLAGSDTQYF
TRBD1 TRBJ1-3 - TRBV30 TGTGCCTGGAGGGAAACAGGGGGTACTGGAAACACCATATATTTT CAWRETGGTGNTIYF
- TRBJ2-5 once TRBV7-9 TGTGCCAGCAGCCCCGCGGTCGATACCTGGCAAGAGACCCAGTACTTC CASSPAVDTWQETQYF
- TRBJ1-2 - TRBV7-6 TGTGCCAGCAGCTTGAGCGAGGAGGCTAACTATGGCTACACCTTC CASSLSEEANYGYTF
- TRBJ1-1 once TRBV19 TGTGCCAGTAGTATAACGCGTAGGGAACAGGGGAACACTGAAGCTTTCTTT CASSITRREQGNTEAFF
TRBD2 TRBJ2-1 - TRBV11-2 TGTGCCAGCAGCTTAGAGCGGGGACTAATCTCCTACAATGAGCAGTTCTTC CASSLERGLISYNEQFF
- TRBJ2-1 - TRBV5-1 TGCGCCAGCAGTCTCCTAGACAGCTCCTACAATGAGCAGTTCTTC CASSLLDSSYNEQFF
- TRBJ2-1 - TRBV10-2 TGCGCCAGCAGTGTGGCTATGGAGGGTGAGCAGTTCTTC CASSVAMEGEQFF
- TRBJ1-1 - TRBV27 TGTGCCAGCAGCCCCGACAGCTACACTGAAGCTTTCTTT CASSPDSYTEAFF
- TRBJ1-1 few TRBV30 TGTGCCTGGTCCCAGGGTCTGGACACTGAAGCTTTCTTT CAWSQGLDTEAFF
- TRBJ1-5 - TRBV29-1 TGCAGCGTTGTCGGGGGGCTCGGGCAGCCCCAGCATTTT CSVVGGLGQPQHF
TRBD2 TRBJ2-7 - TRBV29-1 TGCAGCGTCACTAGCGGGGGGACCTACGAGCAGTACTTC CSVTSGGTYEQYF
- TRBJ1-1 - TRBV5-1 TGCGCCAGCAGCTTGTACCAGGGGAACACTGAAGCTTTCTTT CASSLYQGNTEAFF
TRBD1 TRBJ1-2 - TRBV6-4 TGTGCCAGCAGTGAATCCGGGACAGGGATCTATGGCTACACCTTC CASSESGTGIYGYTF
- TRBJ2-2 once TRBV11-2 TGTGCCAGCAGCTTAGATCCAGGGAACACCGGGGAGCTGTTTTTT CASSLDPGNTGELFF
TRBD2 TRBJ2-5 - TRBV5-1 TGCGCCAGCAGCTTACGGGGGGGCGGAATGGAGACCCAGTACTTC CASSLRGGGMETQYF
- TRBJ2-7 - TRBV27 TGTGCCAGCAGTTTATCGTGGCGGGGCGATTACGAGCAGTACTTC CASSLSWRGDYEQYF
TRBD1 TRBJ2-4 - TRBV3-1/TRBV3-2 TGTGCCAGCAGCCCCGCCGGGACAGTAAACATTCAGTACTTC CASSPAGTVNIQYF
- TRBJ2-5 - TRBV5-1 TGCGCCAGCAGCCTGGAGTGGGGCACGGGAGAGACCCAGTACTTC CASSLEWGTGETQYF
- TRBJ1-5 - TRBV19 TGTGCCAGTAGCCCACACCGAGGGAGCAATCAGCCCCAGCATTTT CASSPHRGSNQPQHF
- TRBJ2-3 - TRBV9 TGTGCCAGCAGCGTAGAATTCCGTCCTAGCACAGATACGCAGTATTTT CASSVEFRPSTDTQYF
TRBD1 TRBJ1-1 once TRBV7-8 TGTGCCAGCAGCCCGAACACAGGGGCGAACACTGAAGCTTTCTTT CASSPNTGANTEAFF
- TRBJ2-1 few TRBV4-1 TGCGCCAGCAAGGACCCCGCTCGGGAGACGAATGAGCAGTTCTTC CASKDPARETNEQFF
TRBD1 TRBJ1-1 once TRBV11-2 TGTGCCAGCAGCCCAGACAGGGCCACTGAAGCTTTCTTT CASSPDRATEAFF
TRBD1 TRBJ1-1 few TRBV2 TGTGCCAGCAGTGGAGCGCTTGGGACAGGGGGCACTGAAGCTTTCTTT CASSGALGTGGTEAFF
TRBD1 TRBJ1-1 once TRBV6-4 TGTGCCAGCAGCCCACAGGGGATGAACACTGAAGCTTTCTTT CASSPQGMNTEAFF
TRBD1 TRBJ1-6 - TRBV28 TGTGCCAGCAGTTTAGGAACAGGGGGAAATTCACCCCTCCACTTT CASSLGTGGNSPLHF
- TRBJ1-1 - TRBV5-1 TGCGCCAGCAGCTTGGGGGCGGGGAACACTGAAGCTTTCTTT CASSLGAGNTEAFF
- TRBJ2-7 few TRBV6-2/TRBV6-3 TGTGCCAGCAGTTACCGACAGGAGTCCTACGAGCAGTACTTC CASSYRQESYEQYF
- TRBJ2-3 many TRBV29-1 TGCAGCGTTGAAGATCAGGGTACGCAGTATTTT CSVEDQGTQYF
TRBD1 TRBJ2-2 few TRBV6-7 TGTGCCAGCAGTCCCGGGACAGGGAACACCGGGGAGCTGTTTTTT CASSPGTGNTGELFF
- TRBJ1-3 - TRBV18 TGTGCCAGCTCACCACCGACAGCCTCTGGAAACACCATATATTTT CASSPPTASGNTIYF
- TRBJ1-3 - TRBV10-3 TGTGCCGCTTCGGGTCAAGGAGGCTCTGGAAACACCATATATTTT CAASGQGGSGNTIYF